The entry below describes one TCR beta chain. Its antigen remains unknown. The sample originates from a study of cytomegalovirus exposure and HLA in healthy donors. Study in general: Of several hundred genotyped donors, roughly 81% grouped in the Caucasian-associated ancestry cluster. Whole-study findings and limits: The authors listed 164 TCR beta chains as cytomegalovirus-associated. Later on, an analysis tied approximately 17,000 TCR beta sequences to HLA alleles at 0.05 false discovery rate. Later genetic work tied a missense DCLRE1C variant to beta-chain V and J trimming.

The PCR ran on 60 Vbeta and 13 Jbeta primers. Clones were read by immunoSEQ multiplex PCR, and TCRdb kept only the in-frame ones, dropping some. Among about 140,000 clones listed, almost 80% were seen once. Sequencing was done on a sample of PBMCs. This TCR was recovered from a woman aged 25 to 39 in good health and CMV-seronegative.

In DNA, the CDR3 is TGCGCCAGCAGTGAAAACAGGGGTGGTGAAGCTTTCTTT. Translating it yields CASSENRGGEAFF. The gene calls are TRBV10-1 and TRBJ1-1; 7 positions match TRBD1. The CDR3 length is 13 residues. Germline CDR1 WNHNN, CDR2 SYGVQD (reference sequence). After removal of 3 bases from V and 7 bases from J, the junction contained 5 bases not matched to a gene.